This T cell receptor beta chain was identified during a study of TIL therapy for anti-PD-1-resistant metastatic lung cancer. At the level of the study: By whole-exome sequencing, median non-synonymous tumor mutation burden was around 1.4 mutations per megabase.

Sequencing used immunoSEQ v3. The data were produced by immunoSEQ multiplex PCR, yet TCRdb's version contains in-frame clones alone and is incomplete. Of about 60,000 clones in the sample, about 69% were seen once. Time point described: pre-treatment sample, taken before nivolumab and TIL therapy. Enrollment ran from October 2017 to January 2020. This clonotype was obtained from a person between 30 and 80 years old with non-small cell lung cancer. The material was blood, obtained at baseline.

The CDR3 sequence is CAISDGPYNEQFF. CDR3 DNA: TGTGCCATCAGTGACGGACCCTACAATGAGCAGTTCTTC. The rearrangement uses TRBV10-3 and TRBJ2-1; the D is unclear. CDR1 and CDR2 from the germline V gene are ENHRY and SYGVKD. The CDR3 length is 13 residues. Trimming took off 3 bases at V and 2 bases at J, with 5 bases between the two ends.